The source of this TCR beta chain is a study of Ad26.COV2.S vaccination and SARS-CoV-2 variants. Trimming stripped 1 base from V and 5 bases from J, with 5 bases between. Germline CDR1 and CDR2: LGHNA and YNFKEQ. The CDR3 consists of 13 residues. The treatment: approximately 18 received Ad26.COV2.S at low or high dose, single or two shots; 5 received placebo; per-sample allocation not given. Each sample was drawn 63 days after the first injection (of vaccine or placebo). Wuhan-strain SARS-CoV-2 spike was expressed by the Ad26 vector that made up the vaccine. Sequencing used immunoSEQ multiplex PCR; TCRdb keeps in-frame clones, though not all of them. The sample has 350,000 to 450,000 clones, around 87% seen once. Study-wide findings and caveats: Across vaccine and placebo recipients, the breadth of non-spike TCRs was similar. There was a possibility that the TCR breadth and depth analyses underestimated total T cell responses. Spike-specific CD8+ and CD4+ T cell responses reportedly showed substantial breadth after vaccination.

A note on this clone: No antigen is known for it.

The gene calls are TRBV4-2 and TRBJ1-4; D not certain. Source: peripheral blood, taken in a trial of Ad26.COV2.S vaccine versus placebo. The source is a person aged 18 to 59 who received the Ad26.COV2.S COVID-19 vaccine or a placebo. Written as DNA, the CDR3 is TGTGCCAGCAGCCAAGCTGGGAATGAAAAACTGTTTTTT. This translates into CASSQAGNEKLFF.